The 7 T cell receptor beta chains in this list originate from one sample, sequenced in a study of shared clonotypes between healthy human individuals (TCRdb year 2020). Libraries were constructed by the immunoSEQ multiplex PCR assay. TCRdb retrieved this table from immuneACCESS and kept in-frame rearrangements only. Not all clones are present; in checked studies, unresolved V genes account for under half, and no reason is known for the remainder. The sample table contains roughly 2 million clones; only one count was recorded for just under 95% of them. Jointly, the top ten make up 1% to 1.3% of the sample. CD8 naive samples were CD45RO-negative cells positively selected for CCR7, giving a CD45RA+CCR7+ population that excluded TemRA cells. Sequencing used naive CD8+ T cells sorted from blood. The cell subset or site label corresponds to: CD45RA+CCR7+. These receptors were obtained from a man aged 18 to 30 in good health.

The V and J genes are TRBV7-9 and TRBJ2-7, with D possibly being TRBD1 (6 bases). Trimming cost V 5 bases and J 5 bases, with 22 bases left between them. The CDR3 runs to 16 residues. Germline lookup yields CDR1 SEHNR and CDR2 FQNEAQ (reference sequence). Here the CDR3 DNA reads TGTGCCAGCAGCCCCAGTGAGGGGGAGAAGTCGGACGAGCAGTACTTC. Encoded protein: CASSPSEGEKSDEQYF. Looking up the rest from reference TRBV7-9 and TRBJ2-7 gives the full variable domain: DTGVSQNPRHKITKRGQNVTFRCDPISEHNRLYWYRQTLGQGPEFLTYFQNEAQLEKSRLLSDRFSAERPKGSFSTLEIQRTEQGDSAMYLCASSPSEGEKSDEQYFGPGTRLTVT.

The V and J genes are TRBV4-1 and TRBJ1-1; possibly TRBD1 for D (6 bases). Germline assignment: CDR1 MGHRA and CDR2 YSYEKL. Trimming shortened V by 1 base and J by 2 bases, and 11 bases separated the two germline ends. The CDR3 has 15 amino acids. Here the CDR3 reads CASSQVDRLNTEAFF. CDR3 nucleotide sequence: TGCGCCAGCAGCCAAGTCGACAGGCTAAACACTGAAGCTTTCTTT.

The rearrangement joins TRBV7-8 to TRBJ1-5; D remains ambiguous. Germline lookup yields CDR1 SGHVS and CDR2 FQNEAQ. The CDR3 contains 15 residues. Trimming took 5 bases from V and 6 from J, leaving 17 bases between them. The CDR3 loop is CASSPFEVKGQPQHF. The CDR3 coding sequence is TGTGCCAGCAGCCCCTTCGAGGTGAAAGGTCAGCCCCAGCATTTT.

The J gene is TRBJ2-5, the V gene TRBV28, with D perhaps matching TRBD1 (6 bases). Trimming took off 7 bases at V and 1 base at J, with 16 bases between the two ends. The CDR3 is 15 amino acids. Per germline, CDR1 MDHEN and CDR2 SYDVKM. The CDR3 is CASIRATGFQETQYF. In DNA, the CDR3 is TGTGCCAGCATCCGAGCCACAGGGTTCCAAGAGACCCAGTACTTC.

The chain joins TRBV9 to TRBJ1-3, with a weak D call TRBD1 (6 bases). The V and J ends lost 0 bases and 8 bases respectively, with 15 bases between them. Germline V gene lookup returns CDR1 SGDLS and CDR2 YYNGEE. The CDR3 sequence is 15 residues long. The CDR3 nucleotides are TGTGCCAGCAGCGTAGACAGCCACTCAGGGGACACCATATATTTT. Residues: CASSVDSHSGDTIYF.

The V and J genes are TRBV9 and TRBJ2-7, with TRBD2 identical over 16 bases. CDR1 and CDR2 (germline): SGDLS, YYNGEE. The CDR3 spans 15 residues. J gave up 5 bases and V 4 bases, and 3 bases lay outside the gene matches. CDR3 in amino acids: CASSPGTSGGDEQYF. The DNA of the CDR3 is TGTGCCAGCAGCCCCGGGACTAGCGGGGGGGACGAGCAGTACTTC.

The chain has TRBV4-1 and TRBJ2-1, with TRBD2 matching 11 bases. The CDR3 runs 16 residues. Germline V CDR1 and CDR2: MGHRA, YSYEKL. V shed 3 bases and J 3 bases; nucleotides not matched to a gene: 4. The CDR3 DNA sequence: TGCGCCAGCAGCCACCCGGGACTAGCGGACTACAATGAGCAGTTCTTC. Protein product: CASSHPGLADYNEQFF.